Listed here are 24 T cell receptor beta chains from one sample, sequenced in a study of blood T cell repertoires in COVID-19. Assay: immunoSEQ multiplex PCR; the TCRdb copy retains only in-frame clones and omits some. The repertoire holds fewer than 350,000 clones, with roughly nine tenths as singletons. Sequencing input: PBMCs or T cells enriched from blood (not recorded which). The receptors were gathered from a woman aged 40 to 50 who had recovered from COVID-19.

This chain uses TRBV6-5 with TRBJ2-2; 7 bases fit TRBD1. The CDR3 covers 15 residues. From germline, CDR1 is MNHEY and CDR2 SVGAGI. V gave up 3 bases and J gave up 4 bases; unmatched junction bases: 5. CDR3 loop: CASSYERGLTGELFF. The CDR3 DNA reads TGTGCCAGCAGTTATGAGAGGGGGCTCACCGGGGAGCTGTTTTTT.

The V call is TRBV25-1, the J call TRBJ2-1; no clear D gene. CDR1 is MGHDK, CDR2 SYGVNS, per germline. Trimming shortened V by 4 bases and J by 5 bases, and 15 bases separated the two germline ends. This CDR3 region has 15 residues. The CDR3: CASSASLELNNEQFF. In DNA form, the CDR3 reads TGTGCCAGCAGTGCATCCCTAGAGCTTAACAATGAGCAGTTCTTC.

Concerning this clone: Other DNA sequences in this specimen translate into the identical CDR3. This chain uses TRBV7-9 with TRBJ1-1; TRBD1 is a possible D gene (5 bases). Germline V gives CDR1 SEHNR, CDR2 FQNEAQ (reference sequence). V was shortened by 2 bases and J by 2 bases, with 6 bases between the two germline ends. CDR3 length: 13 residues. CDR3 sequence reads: CASSLTGNTEAFF. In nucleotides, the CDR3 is TGTGCCAGCAGCTTAACAGGAAACACTGAAGCTTTCTTT.

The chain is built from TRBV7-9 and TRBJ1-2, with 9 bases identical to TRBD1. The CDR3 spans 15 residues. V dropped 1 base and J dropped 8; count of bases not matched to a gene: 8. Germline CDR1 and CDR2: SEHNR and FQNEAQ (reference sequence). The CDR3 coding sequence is TGTGCCAGCAGCTTAGTGGGACAGGGTTTTCGAGGCTACACCTTC. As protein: CASSLVGQGFRGYTF.

CDR3 sequence reads: CASRTSSEQFF. The CDR3 DNA follows: TGTGCCAGCAGAACTAGCAGCGAGCAGTTCTTC. The chain recombines TRBV12-3 or TRBV12-4 with TRBJ2-1, with D perhaps matching TRBD2 (6 bases). This CDR3 has 11 residues. V was cut by 6 bases and J by 10 bases, with 10 bases left in between.

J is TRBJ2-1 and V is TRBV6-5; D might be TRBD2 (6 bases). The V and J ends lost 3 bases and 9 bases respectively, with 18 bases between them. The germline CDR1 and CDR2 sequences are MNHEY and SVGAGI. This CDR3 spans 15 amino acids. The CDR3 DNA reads TGTGCCAGCAGTTATTCGGGACTCGAAGCTGGTGAGCAGTTCTTC. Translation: CASSYSGLEAGEQFF.

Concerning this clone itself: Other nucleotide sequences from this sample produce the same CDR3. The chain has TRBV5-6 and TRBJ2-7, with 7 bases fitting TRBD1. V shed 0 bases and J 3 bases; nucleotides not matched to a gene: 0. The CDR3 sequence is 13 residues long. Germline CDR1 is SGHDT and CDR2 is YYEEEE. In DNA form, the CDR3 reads TGTGCCAGCAGCTTGGACAGGGGCTACGAGCAGTACTTC. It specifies CASSLDRGYEQYF. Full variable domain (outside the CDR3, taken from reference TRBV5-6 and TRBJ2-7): DAGVTQSPTHLIKTRGQQVTLRCSPKSGHDTVSWYQQALGQGPQFIFQYYEEEERQRGNFPDRFSGHQFPNYSSELNVNALLLGDSALYLCASSLDRGYEQYFGPGTRLTVT.

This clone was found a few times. The CDR3 sequence: CASSLIYYNEQFF. The CDR3 nucleotides read TGCGCCAGCAGCTTGATATATTACAATGAGCAGTTCTTC. The chain uses TRBV5-1 and TRBJ2-1, with no clear D. Per germline, CDR1 SGHRS and CDR2 YFSETQ. CDR3 length: 13 residues. V was trimmed by 1 base and J by 4 bases, leaving 6 bases between them.

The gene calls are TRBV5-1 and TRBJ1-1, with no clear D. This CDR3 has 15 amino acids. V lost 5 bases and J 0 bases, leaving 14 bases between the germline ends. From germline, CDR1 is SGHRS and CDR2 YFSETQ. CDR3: CASSKEATMNTEAFF. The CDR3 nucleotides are TGCGCCAGCAGTAAGGAGGCAACAATGAACACTGAAGCTTTCTTT.

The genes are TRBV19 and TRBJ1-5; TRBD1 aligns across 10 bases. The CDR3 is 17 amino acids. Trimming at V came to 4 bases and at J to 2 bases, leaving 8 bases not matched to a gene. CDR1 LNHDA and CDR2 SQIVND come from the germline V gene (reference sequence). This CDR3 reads CASSNPRDRGRNQPQHF. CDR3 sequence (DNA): TGTGCCAGTAGTAACCCCCGGGACAGGGGACGCAATCAGCCCCAGCATTTT.

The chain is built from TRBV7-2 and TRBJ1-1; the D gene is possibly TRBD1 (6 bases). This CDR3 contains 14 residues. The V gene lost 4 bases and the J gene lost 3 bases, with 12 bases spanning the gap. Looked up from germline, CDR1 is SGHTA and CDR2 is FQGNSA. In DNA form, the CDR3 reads TGTGCCAGCAGCTCCAGGGGTCGGGACACTGAAGCTTTCTTT. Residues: CASSSRGRDTEAFF. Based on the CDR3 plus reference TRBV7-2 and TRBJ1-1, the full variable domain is GAGVSQSPSNKVTEKGKDVELRCDPISGHTALYWYRQSLGQGLEFLIYFQGNSAPDKSGLPSDRFSAERTGGSVSTLTIQRTQQEDSAVYLCASSSRGRDTEAFFGQGTRLTVV.

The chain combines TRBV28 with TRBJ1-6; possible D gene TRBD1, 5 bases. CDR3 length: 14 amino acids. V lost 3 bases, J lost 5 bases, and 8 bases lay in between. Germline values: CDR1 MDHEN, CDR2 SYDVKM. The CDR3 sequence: CASSFDRDNSPLHF. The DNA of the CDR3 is TGTGCCAGCAGTTTCGACAGAGATAATTCACCCCTCCACTTT.

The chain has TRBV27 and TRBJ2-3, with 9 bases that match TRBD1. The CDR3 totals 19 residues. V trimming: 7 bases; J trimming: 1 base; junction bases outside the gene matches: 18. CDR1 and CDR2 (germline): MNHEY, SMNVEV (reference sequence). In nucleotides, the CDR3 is TGTGCCAGCATCCCTTGGTCCTTAACAGGGGGCGAACGCACAGATACGCAGTATTTT. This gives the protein CASIPWSLTGGERTDTQYF.

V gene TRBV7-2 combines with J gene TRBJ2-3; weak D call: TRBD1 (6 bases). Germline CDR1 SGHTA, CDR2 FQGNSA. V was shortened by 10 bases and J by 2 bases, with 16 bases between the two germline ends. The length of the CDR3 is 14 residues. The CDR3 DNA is TGTGCCACACGATCGGACAGACTCACAGATACGCAGTATTTT. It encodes CATRSDRLTDTQYF.

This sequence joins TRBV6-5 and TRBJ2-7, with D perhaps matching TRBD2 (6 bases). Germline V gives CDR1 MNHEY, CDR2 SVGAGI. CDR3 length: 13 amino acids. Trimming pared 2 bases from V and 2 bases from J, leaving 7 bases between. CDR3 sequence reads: CASSYASAYEQYF. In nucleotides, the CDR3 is TGTGCCAGCAGTTACGCTAGCGCCTACGAGCAGTACTTC.

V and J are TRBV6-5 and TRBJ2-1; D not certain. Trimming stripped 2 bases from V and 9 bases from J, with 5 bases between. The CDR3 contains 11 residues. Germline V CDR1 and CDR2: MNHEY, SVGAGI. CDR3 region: CASSYLSEQFF. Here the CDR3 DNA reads TGTGCCAGCAGTTACCTCAGTGAGCAGTTCTTC.

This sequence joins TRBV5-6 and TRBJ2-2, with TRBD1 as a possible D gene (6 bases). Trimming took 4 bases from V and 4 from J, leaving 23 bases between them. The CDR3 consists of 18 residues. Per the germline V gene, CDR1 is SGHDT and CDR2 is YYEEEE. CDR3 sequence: CASSLWTVGYRVTGELFF. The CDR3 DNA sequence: TGTGCCAGCAGCCTGTGGACAGTCGGCTATCGTGTCACCGGGGAGCTGTTTTTT.

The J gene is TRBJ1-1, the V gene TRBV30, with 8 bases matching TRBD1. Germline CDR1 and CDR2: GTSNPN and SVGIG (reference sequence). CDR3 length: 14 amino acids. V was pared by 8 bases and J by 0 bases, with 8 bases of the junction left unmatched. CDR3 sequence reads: CAGTQGALNTEAFF. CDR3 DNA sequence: TGTGCCGGAACCCAGGGGGCTTTGAACACTGAAGCTTTCTTT.

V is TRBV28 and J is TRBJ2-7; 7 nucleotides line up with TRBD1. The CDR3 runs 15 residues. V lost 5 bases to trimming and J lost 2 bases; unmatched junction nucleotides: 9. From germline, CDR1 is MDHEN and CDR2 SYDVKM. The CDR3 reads CASSLDREPPYEQYF. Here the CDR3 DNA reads TGTGCCAGCAGTCTCGACAGGGAACCCCCCTACGAGCAGTACTTC.

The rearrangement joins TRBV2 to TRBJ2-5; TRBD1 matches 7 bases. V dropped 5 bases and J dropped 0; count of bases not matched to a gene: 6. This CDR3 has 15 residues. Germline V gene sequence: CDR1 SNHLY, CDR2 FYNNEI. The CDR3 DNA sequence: TGTGCCAGCAGTTACCGGACAGGTCACCAAGAGACCCAGTACTTC. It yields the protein CASSYRTGHQETQYF.

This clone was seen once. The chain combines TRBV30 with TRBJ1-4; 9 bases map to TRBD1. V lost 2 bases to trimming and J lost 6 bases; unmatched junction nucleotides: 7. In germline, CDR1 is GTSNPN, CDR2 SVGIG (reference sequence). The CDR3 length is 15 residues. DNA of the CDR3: TGTGCCTGGAGTCTACAGGGACAGGGTGATGAAAAACTGTTTTTT. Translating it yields CAWSLQGQGDEKLFF.

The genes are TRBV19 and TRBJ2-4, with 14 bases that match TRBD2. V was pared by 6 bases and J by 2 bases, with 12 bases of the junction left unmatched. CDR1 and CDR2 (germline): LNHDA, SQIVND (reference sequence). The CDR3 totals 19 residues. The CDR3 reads CASSNPGLAGVGSKNIQYF. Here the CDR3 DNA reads TGTGCCAGTAGCAACCCGGGACTAGCGGGAGTAGGGTCCAAAAACATTCAGTACTTC. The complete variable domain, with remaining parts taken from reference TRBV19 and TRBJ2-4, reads DGGITQSPKYLFRKEGQNVTLSCEQNLNHDAMYWYRQDPGQGLRLIYYSQIVNDFQKGDIAEGYSVSREKKESFPLTVTSAQKNPTAFYLCASSNPGLAGVGSKNIQYFGAGTRLSVL.

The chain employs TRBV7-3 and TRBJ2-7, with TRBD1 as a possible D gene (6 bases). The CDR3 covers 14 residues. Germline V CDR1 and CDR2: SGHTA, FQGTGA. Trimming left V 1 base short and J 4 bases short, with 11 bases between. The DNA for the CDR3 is TGTGCCAGCAGCTTAAGGGACACGGGATACGAGCAGTACTTC. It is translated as CASSLRDTGYEQYF.

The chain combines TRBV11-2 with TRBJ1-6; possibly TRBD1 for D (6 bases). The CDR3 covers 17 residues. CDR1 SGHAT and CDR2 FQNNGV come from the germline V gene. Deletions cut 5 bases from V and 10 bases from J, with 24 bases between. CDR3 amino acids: CASSPSTWDNLESPLHF. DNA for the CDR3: TGTGCCAGCAGCCCTTCAACCTGGGACAACCTTGAATCACCCCTCCACTTT.